These T cell receptor beta chains were read from a single sample in a study of T-cell memory formation after mild COVID-19. TCRdb re-called the 5' RACE reads with MiXCR, one entry per CDR3 protein. This sample has about 440,000 distinct CDR3 sequences, with 15% to 25% found just once. Sequencing was carried out using PBMCs or a T cell subset sorted from them (not recorded which). These receptors were collected from an adult woman who had mild COVID-19 (a few samples of this study predate the infection). Cell type and time point are not known. CDR3s include the opening cysteine and the closing phenylalanine or tryptophan.

TRBJ2-6,16,TRBV7-6,CASSYLSGSGANVLTF
TRBJ2-2,16,TRBV15,CATSGLGTGWIGELFF
TRBJ2-3,14,TRBV2,CASSEDPGRGTQYF
TRBJ2-7,19,TRBV4-3,CASSQGYRSTSGSFYEQYF
TRBJ2-1,17,TRBV6-6,CASSLTSGGALYNEQFF
TRBJ2-3,14,TRBV12-3/TRBV12-4,CASSSRPLEDTQYF
TRBJ1-2,14,TRBV29-1,CSVGGGTPTRGYTF
TRBJ2-5,15,TRBV6-5,CASSYSGHSQETQYF
TRBJ2-7,14,TRBV7-2,CASSPTSLLDEQYF
TRBJ2-1,15,TRBV7-3,CASSLGVREGNEQFF
TRBJ2-7,14,TRBV7-9,CASSSTGQKYEQYF
TRBJ1-6,13,TRBV18,CASSTGGRGTLHF
TRBJ2-1,15,TRBV20-1,CSARSSSMSFNEQFF
TRBJ1-2,12,TRBV12-3/TRBV12-4,CASSLGTYSYTF
TRBJ2-5,16,TRBV3-1,CASSPGRGRRTETQYF
TRBJ1-1,12,TRBV6-1,CASTRKNTEAFF
TRBJ1-5,15,TRBV5-5,CATRPGQGDNQPQHF
TRBJ1-2,18,TRBV7-8,CASSLLRQGMDPNYGYTF
TRBJ2-3,15,TRBV5-1,CASSARGASTDTQYF
TRBJ2-3,15,TRBV2,CASRAGQGRGDTQYF
TRBJ2-3,15,TRBV12-3/TRBV12-4,CASSLAGGRWDTQYF
TRBJ2-1,13,TRBV6-4,CANPGGPTDEQFF
TRBJ1-2,14,TRBV6-1,CASSYRATPYGYTF
TRBJ2-1,14,TRBV6-5,CASSSPSGRYEQFF
TRBJ1-5,15,TRBV5-1,CASTETGGYNQPQHF
TRBJ2-5,15,TRBV20-1,CSARDPRASGETQYF
TRBJ2-5,14,TRBV14,CASSQNRGQETQYF
TRBJ1-5,16,TRBV5-6,CASSLRTGHSNQPQHF
TRBJ2-5,15,TRBV10-3,CAISGTSGTQETQYF
TRBJ1-1,16,TRBV3-1,CASSQVAQGASTEAFF
TRBJ2-7,14,TRBV6-5,CASSYGRGDYEQYF
TRBJ2-7,15,TRBV27,CASSHGREFPFEQYF
TRBJ1-2,10,TRBV20-1,CSARESGYTF
TRBJ2-1,17,TRBV5-1,CASSLNEGVGYYNEQFF
TRBJ2-5,14,TRBV30,CAWSVGNWEETQYF
TRBJ2-4,14,TRBV11-3,CASSPGLDENIQYF
TRBJ1-2,17,TRBV6-6,CASSYSREASLSYGYTF
TRBJ2-1,13,TRBV24-1,CATSDRDFSEQFF
TRBJ2-1,14,TRBV5-1,CASSRGLWGNEQFF
TRBJ2-2,16,TRBV24-1,CATSGWLAGGTGELFF
TRBJ2-3,15,TRBV6-4,CASSDSGAGTDTQYF
TRBJ2-1,15,TRBV20-1,CSASRRGGTDNEQFF
TRBJ2-3,16,TRBV20-1,CSALQSSGGISGTQYF
TRBJ1-1,13,TRBV6-5,CASSYLWTGEAFF
TRBJ2-5,13,TRBV12-3/TRBV12-4,CASGRASGETQYF
TRBJ2-1,12,TRBV7-9,CASSPWVAPQFF
TRBJ1-1,15,TRBV11-2,CASSLERPMNTEAFF